Presented here are 14 T cell receptor beta chains from one specimen sequenced in a study of T cell clonality in common variable immunodeficiency (dated by TCRdb to the mid-2010s). Overall study results and their limits: CVID TCRbeta sequences were reported to have fewer deletions and N-nucleotide insertions and to lack highly modified clones with 13 or more V deletions.

Antigens for these TCRs are unknown. Library method: the immunoSEQ multiplex PCR assay. Held by TCRdb, this immuneACCESS table contains in-frame sequences only and omits some clones. Under half of the omission traces to an unresolved V gene where checked; the cause of the rest is unknown. In this sample the table shows under 30,000 clones, and no singletons are among them. Roughly 8.8% of the sample goes to the ten largest clones. Sequencing was carried out using peripheral blood mononuclear cells. Receptors were obtained from a human donor with common variable immunodeficiency.

In the case of this clone: The read halts 3 residues ahead of the CDR3 end, with the missing end drawn from the germline J gene. The chain links TRBV30 to TRBJ1-1; no clear D. The germline CDR1 and CDR2 sequences are GTSNPN and SVGIG (reference sequence). The V gene lost 2 bases and the J gene lost 6 bases, with 10 bases spanning the gap. The CDR3 is made up of 12 amino acids. The part of the CDR3 DNA that was read is TGTGCCTGGAGTCGTCCGTATGCTGAA. Translation: CAWSRPYAE. The entire CDR3 protein reads CAWSRPYAEAFF.

This clone came up many times. CDR3 loop: CSASGANTEAFF. The sequenced CDR3 bases are TGCAGCGCCAGTGGGGCGAACACTGAA. The V call is TRBV29-1, the J call TRBJ1-1; possible D gene TRBD1, 5 bases. The read terminates 3 residues before the CDR3 end, so the remaining end is supplied by the germline J gene. The V end lost 7 bases, the J end lost 1 base, and 10 bases lay between the germline ends. CDR3 length: 12 residues. Looked up from germline, CDR1 is SQVTM and CDR2 is ANQGSEA. The variable domain in full, with the rest retrieved from reference TRBV29-1 and TRBJ1-1, is SAVISQKPSRDICQRGTSLTIQCQVDSQVTMMFWYRQQPGQSLTLIATANQGSEATYESGFVIDKFPISRPNLTFSTLTVSNMSPEDSSIYLCSASGANTEAFFGQGTRLTVV.

Remarks on this clone: The read finishes 3 residues shy of the CDR3 end, and the germline J gene is used to complete it. V and J are TRBV2 and TRBJ2-1, with 10 bases that match TRBD2. The trim removed 2 bases at V and 4 bases at J, leaving 5 bases unmatched. The CDR3 length is 16 residues. Germline V lookup: CDR1 SNHLY, CDR2 FYNNEI. CDR3 bases read: TGTGCCAGCAGTGAACCTGGACTAGCGGCTTACAATGAG. Protein product: CASSEPGLAAYNE. The complete CDR3 protein is CASSEPGLAAYNEQFF.

Comments on this clone: The read gets to within 3 residues of the CDR3 end, and the germline J gene fills in the rest. V gene TRBV18 combines with J gene TRBJ1-2; D may be TRBD1 (5 bases). The CDR3 is made up of 13 amino acids. V dropped 2 bases and J dropped 1 base, with 5 bases sitting between them. Germline CDR1 and CDR2: KGHSH and LQKENI. The CDR3 sequence: CASSPDSNYGYTF. CDR3 bases read: TGTGCCAGCTCACCAGACAGTAACTATGGC.

Note on this clone: From the germline J gene comes the end of the CDR3, since the read stops 3 residues before it. The chain links TRBV19 to TRBJ2-2; D is possibly TRBD2 (6 bases). V lost 10 bases, J lost 5 bases, and 14 bases lay in between. The CDR3 loop spans 13 amino acids. From germline, CDR1 is LNHDA and CDR2 SQIVND (reference sequence). CDR3 DNA, as far as it was read: TGTGCCATGGGGGGAGTTGGGACCGGGGAG. Protein product: CAMGGVGTGE. The entire CDR3 reads CAMGGVGTGELFF.

In this sample, this clone turned up many times. The observed sequence ends 3 residues before the CDR3 terminus, with the missing tail filled in from the germline J gene. The chain uses TRBV19 and TRBJ2-7; 8 bases line up with TRBD1. Germline lookup yields CDR1 LNHDA and CDR2 SQIVND (reference sequence). V trimming: 3 bases; J trimming: 4 bases; junction bases outside the gene matches: 5. The CDR3 has 14 amino acids. The CDR3 DNA, read in part, is TGTGCCAGTAGTATCAGGGGGCGCGAATACGAG. Protein product: CASSIRGREYE. The CDR3 in its entirety is CASSIRGREYEQYF. The full variable domain, with the rest looked up from reference TRBV19 and TRBJ2-7, is DGGITQSPKYLFRKEGQNVTLSCEQNLNHDAMYWYRQDPGQGLRLIYYSQIVNDFQKGDIAEGYSVSREKKESFPLTVTSAQKNPTAFYLCASSIRGREYEQYFGPGTRLTVT.

This clone came up many times. The read ends 3 residues shy of where the CDR3 ends; the end is completed using the germline J gene. The genes are TRBV5-6 and TRBJ1-4; no firm D call. The CDR3 covers 12 residues. From germline, CDR1 is SGHDT and CDR2 YYEEEE. V was shortened by 4 bases and J by 10 bases, with 11 bases between the two germline ends. The CDR3: CASSPQSGKLFF. CDR3 DNA (partial): TGTGCCAGCAGCCCCCAGTCGGGAAAA.

In its sample, this clone was seen a few times. The read ends 3 residues shy of where the CDR3 ends; the end is completed using the germline J gene. The chain has TRBV19 and TRBJ1-2; tentatively, D is TRBD1 (6 bases). Germline V gene data show CDR1 as LNHDA and CDR2 as SQIVND (reference sequence). The CDR3 covers 14 residues. The V gene lost 3 bases and the J gene lost 3 bases, with 11 bases spanning the gap. CDR3 residues: CASSIQGIHYGYTF. Incomplete CDR3 DNA: TGTGCCAGTAGTATCCAGGGGATTCACTATGGC.

A remark on this clone: The CDR3 extends 3 residues past the end of the read, so its final part is completed from the germline J gene. This chain joins TRBV20-1 and TRBJ2-7; D is unresolved. The V gene lost 3 bases and the J gene lost 0 bases, with 12 bases spanning the gap. Germline loops: CDR1 DFQATT, CDR2 SNEGSKA (reference sequence). The CDR3 totals 14 residues. This chain's CDR3 is CSASLGPSSYEQYF. The DNA read from the CDR3 is TGCAGTGCTAGCCTAGGCCCTAGCTCCTACGAG.

This clone was found a few times. The CDR3 extends 3 residues past the end of the read, so its final part is completed from the germline J gene. This chain joins TRBV11-2 and TRBJ1-5; 10 bases align to TRBD1. CDR3 length: 15 amino acids. The germline gives CDR1 SGHAT, CDR2 FQNNGV. Trimming at V came to 5 bases and at J to 3 bases, leaving 4 bases not matched to a gene. CDR3 bases read: TGTGCCAGCAGCGGGGGGACAGGGGACAATCAGCCC. This encodes CASSGGTGDNQP. The whole CDR3 reads CASSGGTGDNQPQHF.

The chain's CDR3 is CASSEWMGTGSYQETQYF. The sequenced part of the CDR3 DNA is TGTGCCAGCAGTGAATGGATGGGGACAGGGTCGTACCAAGAGACC. The chain combines TRBV6-1 with TRBJ2-5; 9 positions match TRBD1. The DNA ends 3 residues before the CDR3 does, and the rest of the CDR3 is filled in from the germline J gene. The CDR3 is made up of 18 amino acids. Germline loops: CDR1 MNHNS, CDR2 SASEGT. The junction had 10 bases not matched to a gene; V was cut back by 2 bases and J by 0 bases.

This clone was seen only a few times. Read sequence stops 3 residues before the CDR3 end, and the germline J gene provides the missing end. The chain links TRBV7-2 to TRBJ2-7, with a tentative D call TRBD1 (5 bases). This CDR3 is 14 amino acids long. Germline CDR1 and CDR2: SGHTA and FQGNSA. V lost 10 bases and J lost 3, with 19 bases in between. Incomplete CDR3 DNA: TGTGCCACCTCCATCTCCCAGGGCCACTACGAG. It encodes CATSISQGHYE. The CDR3 reads in full as CATSISQGHYEQYF.

This clone came up many times. The read comes to an end 3 residues before the CDR3 does, leaving the germline J gene to fill in the end. The genes are TRBV18 and TRBJ2-1; TRBD2 matches 9 bases. CDR3 size: 14 residues. V lost 6 bases and J lost 9; bases outside the gene matches: 9. Per germline, CDR1 KGHSH and CDR2 LQKENI. The DNA read from the CDR3 is TGTGCCAGCTCCAGGACTAGCGCTCCCGGTGAG. Amino acid sequence: CASSRTSAPGE. The entire CDR3 protein reads CASSRTSAPGEQFF. Together with reference TRBV18 and TRBJ2-1, the CDR3 gives the full variable domain: NAGVMQNPRHLVRRRGQEARLRCSPMKGHSHVYWYRQLPEEGLKFMVYLQKENIIDESGMPKERFSAEFPKEGPSILRIQQVVRGDSAAYFCASSRTSAPGEQFFGPGTRLTVL.

About this clone itself: Coverage ceases 3 residues before the CDR3 finishes, and the germline J gene fills in the end. The chain links TRBV20-1 to TRBJ2-7; 7 positions agree with TRBD1. The V gene end was trimmed by 5 bases and the J gene end by 1 base; junction bases not matched to a gene: 8. Germline values: CDR1 DFQATT, CDR2 SNEGSKA (reference sequence). CDR3 length: 14 amino acids. The sequenced CDR3 bases are TGCAGTGCTCTCGAGACAGGGCCTTCCTACGAG. Its protein product is CSALETGPSYE. From start to end, the CDR3 is CSALETGPSYEQYF.